The T cell receptor (beta chain) under discussion was sequenced for a study of OX40 agonist ivuxolimab in advanced cancers. Overall study results and limits: Researchers report that CD8+ T cells had, on average, more expanded clones than CD4+.

This clone was counted a single time. Its antigen is unidentified. Produced via immunoSEQ multiplex PCR; TCRdb's table is partial and in-frame only. The sample lists 50,000 or so clones, roughly nine tenths seen once, with 5.5% to 7.5% in the top ten. This CDR3 is built from 10 residues. Trimming cost V 8 bases and J 6 bases, with 4 bases left between them. Germline V CDR1 and CDR2: SGHTA, FQGNSA. Systemic immunosuppression or autoimmune disease history was grounds to exclude patients. The chain couples TRBV7-2 to TRBJ2-2, with D hard to call. This sample comprised CD4+ or CD8+ T cells sorted from blood, obtained in a trial of the OX40 agonist ivuxolimab. This clonotype originated in an adult with an advanced solid tumor such as melanoma, head and neck, liver or kidney cancer. The CDR3 here is CASLSGELFF. The CDR3 region has the DNA TGTGCCAGCCTCTCCGGGGAGCTGTTTTTT.